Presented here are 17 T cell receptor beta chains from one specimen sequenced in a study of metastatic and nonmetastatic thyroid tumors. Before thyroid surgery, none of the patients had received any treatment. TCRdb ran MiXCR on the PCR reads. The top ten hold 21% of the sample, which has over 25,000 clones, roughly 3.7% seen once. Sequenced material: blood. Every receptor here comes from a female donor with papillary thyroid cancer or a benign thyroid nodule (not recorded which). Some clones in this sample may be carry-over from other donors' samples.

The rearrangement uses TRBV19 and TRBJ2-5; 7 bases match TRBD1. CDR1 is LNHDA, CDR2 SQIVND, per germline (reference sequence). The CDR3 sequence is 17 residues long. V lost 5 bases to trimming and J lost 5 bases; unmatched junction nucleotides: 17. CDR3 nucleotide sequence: TGTGCCAGTAGTCCAAGATCCGCCGACAGGGTAGTGGAGACCCAGTACTTC. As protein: CASSPRSADRVVETQYF.

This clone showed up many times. The CDR3 region has the DNA TGTGCCAGCAGCTTACTTCCGGGACTAGCGTCTTACAATGAGCAGTTCTTC. It specifies CASSLLPGLASYNEQFF. The chain links TRBV11-3 to TRBJ2-1, with 10 bases matching TRBD2. The CDR3 covers 17 residues. Germline V gene lookup returns CDR1 SGHNT and CDR2 YENEEA. J lost 4 bases, V lost 2 bases, and 8 bases had no gene match.

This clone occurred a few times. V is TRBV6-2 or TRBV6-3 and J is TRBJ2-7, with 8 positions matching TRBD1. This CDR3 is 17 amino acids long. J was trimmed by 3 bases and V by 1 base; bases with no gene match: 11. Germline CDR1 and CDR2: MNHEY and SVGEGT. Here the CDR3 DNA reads TGTGCCAGCAGTTACTTTCTTCGCCGGACAGGGAGCTACGAGCAGTACTTC. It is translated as CASSYFLRRTGSYEQYF.

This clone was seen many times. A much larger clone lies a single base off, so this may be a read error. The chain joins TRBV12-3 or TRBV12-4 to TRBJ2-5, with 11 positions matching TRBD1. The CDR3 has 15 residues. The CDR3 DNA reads TGTGCCAGCACATCTGGGACAGGGGGACGAGAGGCCCAGTACTTC. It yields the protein CASTSGTGGREAQYF.

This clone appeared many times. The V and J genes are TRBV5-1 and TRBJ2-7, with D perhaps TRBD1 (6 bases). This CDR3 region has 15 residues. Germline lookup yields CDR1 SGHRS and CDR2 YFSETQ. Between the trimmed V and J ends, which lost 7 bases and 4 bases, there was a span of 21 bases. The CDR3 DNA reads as TGCGCCAGCCGGACATCAGGGGCCTGGGGGTACGAGCAGTACTTC. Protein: CASRTSGAWGYEQYF.

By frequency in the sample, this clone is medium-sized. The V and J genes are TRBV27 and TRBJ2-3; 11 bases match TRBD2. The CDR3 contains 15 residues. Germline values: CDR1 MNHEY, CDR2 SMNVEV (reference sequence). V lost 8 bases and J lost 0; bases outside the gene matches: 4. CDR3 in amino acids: CASSLAGGSTDTQYF. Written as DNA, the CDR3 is TGTGCCAGCTCGTTAGCGGGAGGGAGCACAGATACGCAGTATTTT.

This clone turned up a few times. The CDR3, as DNA: TGTGCCTGGGCTAGCTTCAACGAGCAGTACTTC. It specifies CAWASFNEQYF. The genes are TRBV30 and TRBJ2-7; weak D call: TRBD2 (5 bases). Deletions cut 5 bases from V and 5 bases from J, with 10 bases between. The CDR3 consists of 11 residues. Per the germline V gene, CDR1 is GTSNPN and CDR2 is SVGIG (reference sequence).

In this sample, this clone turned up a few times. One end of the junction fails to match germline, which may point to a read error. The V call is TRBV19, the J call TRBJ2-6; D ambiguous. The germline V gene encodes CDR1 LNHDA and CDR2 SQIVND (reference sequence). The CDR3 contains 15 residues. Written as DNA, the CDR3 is TGTGCCAGTATTATAGGAGCCTCTGTGGCCAACGTCCTGACTTTC. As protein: CASIIGASVANVLTF.

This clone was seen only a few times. Here the CDR3 DNA reads TGCGCCAGTCACCCGCCGGGGGGGCGACACTACGAGCAGTACTTC. This sequence encodes CASHPPGGRHYEQYF. The chain recombines TRBV5-1 with TRBJ2-7; 8 bases are shared with TRBD2. CDR3 length: 15 residues. CDR1 is SGHRS, CDR2 YFSETQ, per germline. Unmatched junction bases numbered 13, after V lost 8 bases and J lost 3 bases.

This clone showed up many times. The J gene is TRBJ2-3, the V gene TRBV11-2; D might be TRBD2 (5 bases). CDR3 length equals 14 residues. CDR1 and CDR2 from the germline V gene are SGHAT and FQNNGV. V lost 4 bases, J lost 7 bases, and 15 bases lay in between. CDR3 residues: CASSSGPAGNTQYF. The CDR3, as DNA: TGTGCCAGCAGCTCAGGACCTGCGGGCAATACGCAGTATTTT.

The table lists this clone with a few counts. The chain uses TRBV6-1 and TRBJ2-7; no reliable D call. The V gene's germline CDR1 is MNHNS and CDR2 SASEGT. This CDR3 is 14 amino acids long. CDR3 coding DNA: TGCGCCAGCAGTGAAGGTGTCGACTCCTACGAGCAGTACGTC. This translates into CASSEGVDSYEQYV.

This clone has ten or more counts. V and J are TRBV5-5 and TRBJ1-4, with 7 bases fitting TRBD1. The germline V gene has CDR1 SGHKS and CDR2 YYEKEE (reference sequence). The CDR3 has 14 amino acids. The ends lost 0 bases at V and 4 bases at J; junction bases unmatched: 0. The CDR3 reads CASSLGQGNEKLFF. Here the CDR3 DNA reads TGTGCCAGCAGCTTGGGACAGGGTAATGAAAAACTGTTTTTT.

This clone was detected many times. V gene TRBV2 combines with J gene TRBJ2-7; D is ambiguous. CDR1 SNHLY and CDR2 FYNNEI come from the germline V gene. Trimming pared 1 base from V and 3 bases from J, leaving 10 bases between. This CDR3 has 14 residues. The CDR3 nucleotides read TGTGCCAGCAGTGAAGGGCTGCTTGGCTACGAGCAGTACTTC. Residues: CASSEGLLGYEQYF.

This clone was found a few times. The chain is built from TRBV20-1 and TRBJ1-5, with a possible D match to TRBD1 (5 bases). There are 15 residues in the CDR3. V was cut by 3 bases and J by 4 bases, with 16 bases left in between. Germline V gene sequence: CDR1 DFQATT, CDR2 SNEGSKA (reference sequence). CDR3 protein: CSARPGQGSNQPQHF. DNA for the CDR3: TGCAGTGCTAGGCCAGGGCAGGGTAGTAATCAGCCCCAGCATTTT.

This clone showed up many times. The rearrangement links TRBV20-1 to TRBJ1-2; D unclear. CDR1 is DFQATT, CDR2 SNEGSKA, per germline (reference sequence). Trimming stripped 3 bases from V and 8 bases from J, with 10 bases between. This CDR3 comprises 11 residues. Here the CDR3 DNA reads TGCAGTGCTAGTTCGTACGGGGGCTACACCTTC. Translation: CSASSYGGYTF.

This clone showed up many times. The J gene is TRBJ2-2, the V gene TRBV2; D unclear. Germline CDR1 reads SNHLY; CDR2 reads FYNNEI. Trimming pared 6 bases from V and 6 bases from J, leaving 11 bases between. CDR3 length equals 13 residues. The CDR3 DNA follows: TGTGCCAGCAGCCTTAGTAGCCCCGGGGAGCTGTTTTTT. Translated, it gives CASSLSSPGELFF.

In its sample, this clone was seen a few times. CDR3: CASSLELTGVYGYTF. The CDR3 coding sequence is TGTGCCAGCAGCTTAGAATTAACAGGAGTCTATGGCTACACCTTC. The chain employs TRBV11-2 and TRBJ1-2, with a tentative D call TRBD1 (5 bases). The CDR3 is 15 amino acids. Trimming cost V 0 bases and J 4 bases, with 12 bases left between them. Germline V gene lookup returns CDR1 SGHAT and CDR2 FQNNGV.